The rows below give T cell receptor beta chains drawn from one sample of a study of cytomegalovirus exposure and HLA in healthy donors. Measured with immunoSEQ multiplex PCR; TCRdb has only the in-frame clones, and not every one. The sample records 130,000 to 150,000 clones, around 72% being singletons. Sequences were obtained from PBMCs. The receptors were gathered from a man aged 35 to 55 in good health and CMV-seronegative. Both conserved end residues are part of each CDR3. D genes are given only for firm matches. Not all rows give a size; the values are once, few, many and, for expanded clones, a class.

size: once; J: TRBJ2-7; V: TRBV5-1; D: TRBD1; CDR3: CASSLAGTAFYEQYF; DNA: TGCGCCAGCAGCCTGGCCGGGACAGCTTTCTACGAGCAGTACTTC
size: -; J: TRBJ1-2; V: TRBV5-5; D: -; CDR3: CASSLVAWGYTF; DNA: TGTGCCAGCAGCTTGGTTGCGTGGGGCTACACCTTC
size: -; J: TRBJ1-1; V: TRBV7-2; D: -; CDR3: CASSQFGGGNTEAFF; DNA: TGTGCCAGCAGCCAATTCGGCGGGGGTAACACTGAAGCTTTCTTT
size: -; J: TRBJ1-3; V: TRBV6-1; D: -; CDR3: CASSETRHSGNTIYF; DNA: TGTGCCAGCAGTGAGACGAGGCACTCTGGAAACACCATATATTTT
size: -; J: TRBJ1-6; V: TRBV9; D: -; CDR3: CASSVTGRDSPLHF; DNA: TGTGCCAGCAGCGTCACAGGGAGGGATTCACCCCTCCACTTT
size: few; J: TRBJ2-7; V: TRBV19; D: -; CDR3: CASSWGTSYEQYF; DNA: TGTGCCAGTAGTTGGGGCACATCCTACGAGCAGTACTTC
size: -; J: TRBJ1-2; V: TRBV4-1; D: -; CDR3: CASSNGGDGYTF; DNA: TGCGCCAGCTCCAACGGGGGGGATGGCTACACCTTC
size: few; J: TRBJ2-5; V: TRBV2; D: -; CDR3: CASSLEMEEETQYF; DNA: TGTGCCAGCAGTCTCGAGATGGAGGAGGAGACCCAGTACTTC
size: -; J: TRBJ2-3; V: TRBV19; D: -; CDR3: CASSIEAGAGDTQYF; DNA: TGTGCCAGTAGTATAGAGGCAGGGGCGGGAGATACGCAGTATTTT
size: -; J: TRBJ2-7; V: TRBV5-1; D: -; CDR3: CASSLVTGVGNEQYF; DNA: TGCGCCAGCAGCTTGGTCACGGGAGTGGGAAACGAGCAGTACTTC
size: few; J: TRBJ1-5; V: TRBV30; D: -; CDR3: CAWSVGQGQPQHF; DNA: TGTGCCTGGAGTGTGGGGCAGGGGCAGCCCCAGCATTTT
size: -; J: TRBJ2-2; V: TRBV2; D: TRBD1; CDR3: CASRDRRSGELFF; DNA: TGTGCCAGCAGGGACAGGCGAAGCGGGGAGCTGTTTTTT
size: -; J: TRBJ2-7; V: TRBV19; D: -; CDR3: CASSITPPTGNRLCEQYF; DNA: TGTGCCAGTAGTATAACCCCTCCCACAGGGAATAGGTTATGCGAGCAGTACTTC
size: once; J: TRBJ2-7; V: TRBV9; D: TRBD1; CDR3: CASSVGTVPYEQYF; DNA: TGTGCCAGCAGCGTCGGGACAGTCCCCTACGAGCAGTACTTC
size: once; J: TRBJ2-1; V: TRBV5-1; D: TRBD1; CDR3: CASSRSGTASNEQFF; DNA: TGCGCCAGCAGCCGGTCGGGGACAGCCTCTAATGAGCAGTTCTTC
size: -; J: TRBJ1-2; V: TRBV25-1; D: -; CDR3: CASSDTGREDGYTF; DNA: TGTGCCAGCAGTGATACAGGGAGGGAAGATGGCTACACCTTC